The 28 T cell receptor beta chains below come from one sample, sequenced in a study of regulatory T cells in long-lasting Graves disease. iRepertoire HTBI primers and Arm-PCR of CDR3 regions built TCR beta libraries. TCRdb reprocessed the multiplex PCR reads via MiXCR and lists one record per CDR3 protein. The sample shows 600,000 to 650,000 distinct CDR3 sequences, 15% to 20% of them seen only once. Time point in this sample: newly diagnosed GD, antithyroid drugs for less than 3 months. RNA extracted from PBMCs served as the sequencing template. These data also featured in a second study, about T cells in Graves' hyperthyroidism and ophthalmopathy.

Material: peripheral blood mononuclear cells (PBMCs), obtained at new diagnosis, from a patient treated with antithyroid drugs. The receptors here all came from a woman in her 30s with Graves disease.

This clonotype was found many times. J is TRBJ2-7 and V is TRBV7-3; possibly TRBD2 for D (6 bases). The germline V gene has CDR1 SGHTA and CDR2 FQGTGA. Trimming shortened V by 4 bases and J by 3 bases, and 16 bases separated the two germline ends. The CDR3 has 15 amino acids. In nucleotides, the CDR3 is TGTGCCAGCAGCTCCCCGGCGGGACCGAACTACGAGCAGTACTTC. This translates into CASSSPAGPNYEQYF.

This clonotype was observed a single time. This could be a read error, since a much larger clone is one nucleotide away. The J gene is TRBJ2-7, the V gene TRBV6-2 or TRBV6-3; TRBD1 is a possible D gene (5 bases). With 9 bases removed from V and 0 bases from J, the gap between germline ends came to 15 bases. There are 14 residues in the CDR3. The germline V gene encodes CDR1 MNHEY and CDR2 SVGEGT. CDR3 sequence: CASSRVPNSYEQYV. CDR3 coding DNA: TGTGCCAGTTCCAGGGTCCCCAACTCCTACGAGCAGTACGTC.

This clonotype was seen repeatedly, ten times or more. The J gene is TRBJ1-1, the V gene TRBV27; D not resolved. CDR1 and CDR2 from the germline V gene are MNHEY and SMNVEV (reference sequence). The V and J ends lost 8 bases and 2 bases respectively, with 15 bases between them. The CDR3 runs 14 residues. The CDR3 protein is CASGSRLPNTEAFF. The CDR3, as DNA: TGTGCCAGCGGAAGTAGATTGCCCAACACTGAAGCTTTCTTT.

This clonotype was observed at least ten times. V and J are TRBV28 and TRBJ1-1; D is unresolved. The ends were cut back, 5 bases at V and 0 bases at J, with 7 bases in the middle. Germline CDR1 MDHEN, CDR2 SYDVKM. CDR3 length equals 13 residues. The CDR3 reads CASSLMMNTEAFF. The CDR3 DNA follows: TGTGCCAGCAGTCTGATGATGAACACTGAAGCTTTCTTT. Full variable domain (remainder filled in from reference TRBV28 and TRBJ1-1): DVKVTQSSRYLVKRTGEKVFLECVQDMDHENMFWYRQDPGLGLRLIYFSYDVKMKEKGDIPEGYSVSREKKERFSLILESASTNQTSMYLCASSLMMNTEAFFGQGTRLTVV.

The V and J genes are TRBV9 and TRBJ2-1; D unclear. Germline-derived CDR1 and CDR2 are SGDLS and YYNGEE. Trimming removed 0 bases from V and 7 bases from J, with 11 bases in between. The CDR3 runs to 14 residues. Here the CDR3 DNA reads TGTGCCAGCAGCGTAGTGCCCGGATCTAATGAGCAGTTCTTC. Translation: CASSVVPGSNEQFF.

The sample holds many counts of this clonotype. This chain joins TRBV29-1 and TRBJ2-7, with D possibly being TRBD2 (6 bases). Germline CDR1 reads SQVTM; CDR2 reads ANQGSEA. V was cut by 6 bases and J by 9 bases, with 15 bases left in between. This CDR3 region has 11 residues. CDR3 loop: CSVALGRGQYF. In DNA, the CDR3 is TGCAGCGTCGCGTTGGGGCGGGGGCAGTACTTC.

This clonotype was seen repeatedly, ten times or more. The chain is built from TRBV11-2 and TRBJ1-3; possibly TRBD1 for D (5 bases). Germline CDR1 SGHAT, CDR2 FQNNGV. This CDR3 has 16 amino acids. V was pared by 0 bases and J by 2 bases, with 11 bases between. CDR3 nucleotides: TGTGCCAGCAGCTTAGAACGCAGGGTGGCTGGAAACACCATATATTTT. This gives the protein CASSLERRVAGNTIYF.

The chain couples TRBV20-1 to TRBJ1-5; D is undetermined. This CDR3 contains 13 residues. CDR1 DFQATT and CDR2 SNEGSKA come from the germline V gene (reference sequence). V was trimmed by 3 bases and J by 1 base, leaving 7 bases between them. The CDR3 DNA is TGCAGTGCTAGGTCAGTCAGCAATCAGCCCCAGCATTTT. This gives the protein CSARSVSNQPQHF.

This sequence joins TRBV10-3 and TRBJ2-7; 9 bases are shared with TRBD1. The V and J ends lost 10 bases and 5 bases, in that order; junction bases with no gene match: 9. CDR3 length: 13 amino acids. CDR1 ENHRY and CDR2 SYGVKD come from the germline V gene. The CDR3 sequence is CATRGTGMDEQYF. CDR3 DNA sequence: TGTGCCACCCGAGGGACAGGGATGGACGAGCAGTACTTC.

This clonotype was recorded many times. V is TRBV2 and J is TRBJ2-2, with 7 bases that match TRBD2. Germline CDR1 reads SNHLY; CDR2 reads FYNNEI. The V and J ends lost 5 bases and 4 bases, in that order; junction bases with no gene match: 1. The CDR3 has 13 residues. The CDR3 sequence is CASSRTSTGELFF. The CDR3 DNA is TGTGCCAGCAGTCGGACTAGCACCGGGGAGCTGTTTTTT.

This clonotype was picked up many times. Here the CDR3 reads CASSKDRGGWYNEQFF. The CDR3 DNA sequence: TGTGCCAGCAGTAAGGACAGGGGCGGGTGGTACAATGAGCAGTTCTTC. The chain couples TRBV28 to TRBJ2-1, with 9 bases matching TRBD1. Trimming at V came to 5 bases and at J to 4 bases, leaving 9 bases not matched to a gene. Per germline, CDR1 MDHEN and CDR2 SYDVKM. The CDR3 spans 16 residues.

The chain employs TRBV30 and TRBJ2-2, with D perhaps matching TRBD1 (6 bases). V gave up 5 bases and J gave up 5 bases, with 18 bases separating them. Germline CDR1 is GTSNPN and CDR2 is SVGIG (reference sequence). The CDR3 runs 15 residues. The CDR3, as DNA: TGTGCCTGGTACAGCAGGGGCAGGACGACCGGGGAGCTGTTTTTT. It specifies CAWYSRGRTTGELFF.

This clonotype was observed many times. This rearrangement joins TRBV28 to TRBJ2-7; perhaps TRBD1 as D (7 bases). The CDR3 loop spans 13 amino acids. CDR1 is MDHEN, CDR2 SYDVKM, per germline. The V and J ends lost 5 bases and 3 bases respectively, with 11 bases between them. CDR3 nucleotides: TGTGCCAGCAGTCGCGGGGACAGCTACGAGCAGTACTTC. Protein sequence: CASSRGDSYEQYF.

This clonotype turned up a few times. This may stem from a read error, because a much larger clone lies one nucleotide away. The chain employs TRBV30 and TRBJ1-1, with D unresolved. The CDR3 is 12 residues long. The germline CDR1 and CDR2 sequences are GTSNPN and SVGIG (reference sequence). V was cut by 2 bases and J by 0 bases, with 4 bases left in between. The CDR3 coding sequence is TGTGCCTGGAGTATTATGAACACTGAAGCTTTCTTT. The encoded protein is CAWSIMNTEAFF.

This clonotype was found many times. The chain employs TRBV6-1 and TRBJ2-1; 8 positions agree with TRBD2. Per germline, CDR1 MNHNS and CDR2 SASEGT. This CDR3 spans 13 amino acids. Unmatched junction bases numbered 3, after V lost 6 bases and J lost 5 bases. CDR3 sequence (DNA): TGTGCCAGCAGGGAACTAGCGGACAATGAGCAGTTCTTC. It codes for CASRELADNEQFF.

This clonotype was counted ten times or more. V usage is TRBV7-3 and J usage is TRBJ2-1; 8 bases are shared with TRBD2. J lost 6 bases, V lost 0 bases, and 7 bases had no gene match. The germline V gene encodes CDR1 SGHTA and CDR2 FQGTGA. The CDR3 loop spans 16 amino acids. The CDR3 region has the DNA TGTGCCAGCAGCTTAACCCCTAGCGGGTTTTTCAATGAGCAGTTCTTC. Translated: CASSLTPSGFFNEQFF.

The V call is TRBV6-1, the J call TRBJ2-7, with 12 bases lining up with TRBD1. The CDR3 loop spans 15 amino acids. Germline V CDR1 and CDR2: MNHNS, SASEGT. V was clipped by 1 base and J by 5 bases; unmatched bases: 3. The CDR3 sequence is CASSEEGTGGHEQYF. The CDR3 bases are TGTGCCAGCAGTGAAGAGGGGACAGGGGGCCACGAGCAGTACTTC.

DNA for the CDR3: TGTGCCAGCAGTTCGACAGGGGAAAGGTACTTC. Its translation: CASSSTGERYF. The chain has TRBV28 and TRBJ2-7; 8 nucleotides match TRBD1. The CDR3 spans 11 residues. Germline lookup yields CDR1 MDHEN and CDR2 SYDVKM. V shed 4 bases and J 12 bases; nucleotides not matched to a gene: 5.

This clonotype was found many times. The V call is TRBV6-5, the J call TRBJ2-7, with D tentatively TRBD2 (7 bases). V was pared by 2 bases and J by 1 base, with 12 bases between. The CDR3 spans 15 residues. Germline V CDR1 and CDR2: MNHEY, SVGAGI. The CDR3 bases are TGTGCCAGCAGTTACATTCGGGGGGCATCCTACGAGCAGTACTTC. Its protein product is CASSYIRGASYEQYF.

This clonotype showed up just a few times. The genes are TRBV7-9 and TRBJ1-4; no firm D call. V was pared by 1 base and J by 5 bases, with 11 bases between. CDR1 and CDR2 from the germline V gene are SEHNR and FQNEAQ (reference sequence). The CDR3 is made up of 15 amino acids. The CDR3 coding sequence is TGTGCCAGCAGCTTAGTCCAGACGGTGAATGAAAAACTGTTTTTT. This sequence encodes CASSLVQTVNEKLFF.

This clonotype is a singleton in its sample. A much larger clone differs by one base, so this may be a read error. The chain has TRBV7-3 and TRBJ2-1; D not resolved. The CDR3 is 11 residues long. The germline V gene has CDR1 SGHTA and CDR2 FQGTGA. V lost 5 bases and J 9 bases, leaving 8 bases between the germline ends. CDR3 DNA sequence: TGTGCCAGCAGCGCTTCGGGTGAGCAGTTCTTC. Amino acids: CASSASGEQFF.

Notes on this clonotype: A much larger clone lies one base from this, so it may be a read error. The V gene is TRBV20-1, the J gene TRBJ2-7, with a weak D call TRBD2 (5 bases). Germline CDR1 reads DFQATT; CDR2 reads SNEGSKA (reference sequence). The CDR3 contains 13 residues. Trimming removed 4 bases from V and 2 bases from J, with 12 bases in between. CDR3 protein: CSATRRSPYEQYF. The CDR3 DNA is TGCAGTGCTACCAGGAGGAGCCCCTACGAGCAGTACTTC.

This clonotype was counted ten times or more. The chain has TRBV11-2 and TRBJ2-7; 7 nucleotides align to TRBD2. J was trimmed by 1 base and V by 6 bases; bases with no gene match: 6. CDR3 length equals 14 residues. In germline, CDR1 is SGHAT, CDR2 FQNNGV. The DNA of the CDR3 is TGTGCCAGCAGGAGAACGGGGGGATCCTACGAGCAGTACTTC. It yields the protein CASRRTGGSYEQYF.

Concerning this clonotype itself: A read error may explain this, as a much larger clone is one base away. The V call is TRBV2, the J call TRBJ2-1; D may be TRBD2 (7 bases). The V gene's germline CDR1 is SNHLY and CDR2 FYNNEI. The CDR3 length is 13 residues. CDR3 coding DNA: TGTGCCAGCAGTGCCACACGGGGGGCTGAGCAGCTCTTC. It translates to CASSATRGAEQLF.

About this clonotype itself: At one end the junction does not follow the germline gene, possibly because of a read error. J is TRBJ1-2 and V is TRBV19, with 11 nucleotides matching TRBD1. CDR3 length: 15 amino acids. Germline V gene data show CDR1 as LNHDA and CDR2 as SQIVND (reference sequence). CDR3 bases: TGTGCCAGTAGTATGCCGGGACAGGGGGACTATGACTACACCTTC. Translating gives CASSMPGQGDYDYTF.

The CDR3 nucleotides are TGTGCCAGCCAAGGTTCGGGGCCTGGAAACACCATATATTTT. It translates to CASQGSGPGNTIYF. The V and J genes are TRBV3-1 and TRBJ1-3; D is possibly TRBD1 (5 bases). The V gene's germline CDR1 is LGHDT and CDR2 YNNKEL (reference sequence). The length of the CDR3 is 14 residues. With 8 bases removed from V and 2 bases from J, the gap between germline ends came to 13 bases.

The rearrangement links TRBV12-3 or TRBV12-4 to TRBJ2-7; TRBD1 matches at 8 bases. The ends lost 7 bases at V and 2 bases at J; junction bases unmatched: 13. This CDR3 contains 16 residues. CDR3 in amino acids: CASTKLPGQGAYEQYF. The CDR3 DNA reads TGTGCCAGCACCAAACTGCCCGGACAGGGAGCCTACGAGCAGTACTTC.

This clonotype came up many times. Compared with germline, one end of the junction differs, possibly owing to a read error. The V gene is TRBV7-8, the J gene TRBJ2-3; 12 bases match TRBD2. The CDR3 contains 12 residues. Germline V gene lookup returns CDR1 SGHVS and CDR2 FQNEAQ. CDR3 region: CASSSLAGGRDF. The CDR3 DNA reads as TGTGCCAGCAGCTCCCTAGCGGGAGGGCGGGATTTT.